This T cell receptor beta chain was documented in a study of vaccination and CD4 T cells after COVID-19. Study summary: Each individual in the study obtained two doses of BNT162b2 or mRNA-1273 vaccine. Median time from second vaccine dose to sampling was approximately 69 days (14 to 241).

On this clonotype itself: What it binds is not known.

Described treatment: roughly 10-day PBMC culture with coronavirus spike peptide pools or control peptides (ViraFEST assay). Roughly 2 million PBMCs per well were cultured with 7.5 to 10 IU/ml IL-2 and roughly 10 ug/ml peptide pools. The Oncomine TCR Beta short-read assay generated sequence data from the DNA of cultured CD4+ T cells. TCRdb called the PCR reads again in MiXCR, with one record for every CDR3 protein. This table holds over 15,000 distinct CDR3 sequences, 40% to 55% found once. Germline assignment: CDR1 DFQATT and CDR2 SNEGSKA (reference sequence). The CDR3 has 17 amino acids. V was pared by 0 bases and J by 1 base, with 5 bases of the junction left unmatched. Findings of the study overall: The median number of SARS-CoV-2-reactive clonotypes increased from 21 to 38, a change that did not reach significance.

Sample: CD4+ T cells from blood, cultured in vitro, taken before SARS-CoV-2 vaccination. The clonotype was recovered from a human donor who had recovered from COVID-19. This chain links TRBV20-1 with TRBJ2-2; 10 bases map to TRBD1. The CDR3 spells CSARDLTGGGNTGELFF. CDR3 in DNA: TGCAGTGCTAGAGATCTGACAGGGGGCGGGAACACCGGGGAGCTGTTTTTT.